A selection of T cell receptor beta chains follows, all from one sample in a study of radiation and T cells in renal cell carcinoma. Profiled with immunoSEQ multiplex PCR; TCRdb holds only in-frame clones, not every one. Of approximately 79,000 clones listed, roughly 82% are singletons. Sample: blood, taken from a patient whose treatment included radiotherapy and nephrectomy. The receptors shown here come from a man between 60 and 70 years old with renal cell carcinoma. Both conserved end residues are trimmed from each CDR3. The order of the fields is J gene, V gene, CDR3 protein.

>TRBJ2-3|TRBV18
ASSRSGSADTQY
>TRBJ2-7|TRBV4-2
ASSQEGTGGFYEQY
>TRBJ2-7|TRBV6-6
ASSYAIGPYEQY
>TRBJ2-1|TRBV7-9
ASSKQGNEQF
>TRBJ2-7|TRBV5-1
ASSLTQGLYEQY
>TRBJ2-5|TRBV10-3
AISEGGEETQY
>TRBJ2-1|TRBV5-1
ASSPLAGGPYNEQF
>TRBJ2-5|TRBV6-5
ASSYSGTSEY
>TRBJ2-1|TRBV7-6
ASSLDSSSYNEQF
>TRBJ2-3|TRBV5-6
ASSSEGAAFTDTQY
>TRBJ1-2|TRBV7-9
ASAGRRNGYT
>TRBJ2-5|TRBV6-5
ASTQTGGATQY
>TRBJ1-1|TRBV28
ASSRWEAF
>TRBJ2-1|TRBV2
ASRQGQRHEQF
>TRBJ1-2|TRBV13
ASSAAGGTVVPNYGYT
>TRBJ1-1|TRBV6-5
ASSYRRRVRAEAF
>TRBJ1-2|TRBV4-3
ASSQERGGANYGYT
>TRBJ1-4|TRBV5-1
ASSTGGNEKLF
>TRBJ2-5|TRBV7-2
ASSIGTSGQETQY
>TRBJ2-5|TRBV5-1
ASSDPRGAQETQY
>TRBJ2-1|TRBV30
AWIGSYNEQF